What follows are 2 T cell receptor beta chains derived from one specimen sequenced in a study of PD-1 blockade in classical Hodgkin lymphoma. Data came from immunoSEQ multiplex PCR; TCRdb stores just in-frame clones and leaves some out. The top ten clones hold 9.2% of a sample with roughly 140,000 clones, about 81% of them seen once. Every patient relapsed after autologous stem cell transplantation, and brentuximab vedotin exposure varied. The starting material was peripheral blood mononuclear cells (PBMCs), obtained before the second cycle of nivolumab. Receptor source: a human donor with classical Hodgkin lymphoma.

The chain employs TRBV2 and TRBJ2-1; D may be TRBD1 or TRBD2 (5 bases each). The germline V gene has CDR1 SNHLY and CDR2 FYNNEI. The CDR3 length is 16 residues. Trimming cost V 3 bases and J 4 bases, with 16 bases left between them. The CDR3 protein is CASSEVGAGPYNEQFF. Written as DNA, the CDR3 is TGTGCCAGCAGTGAGGTCGGGGCAGGGCCATACAATGAGCAGTTCTTC.

The chain couples TRBV5-1 to TRBJ1-1; D not resolved. Germline-derived CDR1 and CDR2 are SGHRS and YFSETQ. The CDR3 sequence is 14 residues long. The ends were cut back, 5 bases at V and 0 bases at J, with 11 bases in the middle. Here the CDR3 reads CASRTGGMNTEAFF. The CDR3 DNA reads as TGCGCCAGCAGGACTGGAGGTATGAACACTGAAGCTTTCTTT.